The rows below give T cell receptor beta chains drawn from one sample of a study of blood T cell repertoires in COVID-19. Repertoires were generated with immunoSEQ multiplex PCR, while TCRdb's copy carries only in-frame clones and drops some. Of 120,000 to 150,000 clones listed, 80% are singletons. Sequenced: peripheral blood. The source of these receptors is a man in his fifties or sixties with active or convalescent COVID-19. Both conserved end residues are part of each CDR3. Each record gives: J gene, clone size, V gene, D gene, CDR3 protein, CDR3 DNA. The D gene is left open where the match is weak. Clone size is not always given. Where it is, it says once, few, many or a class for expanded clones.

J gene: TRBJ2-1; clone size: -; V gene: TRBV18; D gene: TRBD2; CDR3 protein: CASSLELAGGYNEQFF; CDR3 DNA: TGTGCCAGCTCACTAGAACTAGCGGGAGGGTACAATGAGCAGTTCTTC
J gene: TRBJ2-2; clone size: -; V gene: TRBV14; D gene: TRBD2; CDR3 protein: CATATSGSSTGELFF; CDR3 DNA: TGTGCCACTGCGACTAGCGGGAGTTCAACCGGGGAGCTGTTTTTT
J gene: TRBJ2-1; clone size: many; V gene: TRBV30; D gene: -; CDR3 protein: CARSSDSGYNEQFF; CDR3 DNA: TGTGCCCGGAGTTCCGACAGTGGCTACAATGAGCAGTTCTTC
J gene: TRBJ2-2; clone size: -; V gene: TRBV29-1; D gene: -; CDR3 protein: CSVKRVNTGELFF; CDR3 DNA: TGCAGCGTGAAACGGGTGAACACCGGGGAGCTGTTTTTT
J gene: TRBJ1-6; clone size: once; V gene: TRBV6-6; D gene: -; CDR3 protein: CASSSRGLSSPLHF; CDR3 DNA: TGTGCCAGCAGTTCGAGGGGGTTATCTTCACCCCTCCACTTT
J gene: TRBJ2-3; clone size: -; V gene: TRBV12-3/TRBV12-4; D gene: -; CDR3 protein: CASSWGRADTQYF; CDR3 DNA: TGTGCCAGCAGTTGGGGCAGGGCCGATACGCAGTATTTT
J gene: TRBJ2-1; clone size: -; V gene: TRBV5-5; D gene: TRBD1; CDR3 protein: CASSSLQGPYNEQFF; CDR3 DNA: TGTGCCAGCAGCTCATTACAGGGGCCCTACAATGAGCAGTTCTTC
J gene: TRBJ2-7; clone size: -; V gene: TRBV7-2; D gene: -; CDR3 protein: CASSLSGVLSYEQYF; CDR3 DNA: TGTGCCAGCAGCTTATCGGGGGTCCTCTCCTACGAGCAGTACTTC
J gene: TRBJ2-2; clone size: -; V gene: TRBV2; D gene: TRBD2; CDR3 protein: CASKKAGLAGGNTGELFF; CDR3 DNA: TGTGCCAGCAAAAAAGCGGGACTAGCGGGAGGGAACACCGGGGAGCTGTTTTTT
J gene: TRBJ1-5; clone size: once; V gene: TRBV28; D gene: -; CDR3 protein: CASSTMGGGQPQHF; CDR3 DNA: TGTGCCAGCAGCACCATGGGAGGGGGACAGCCCCAGCATTTT
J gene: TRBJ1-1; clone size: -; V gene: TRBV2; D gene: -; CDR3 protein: CASSGQRNTEAFF; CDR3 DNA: TGTGCCAGCAGCGGTCAGCGGAACACTGAAGCTTTCTTT
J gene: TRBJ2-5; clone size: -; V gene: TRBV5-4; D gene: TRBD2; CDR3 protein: CASSSSLAGWKQETQYF; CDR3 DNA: TGTGCCAGCAGCTCCTCCCTAGCGGGATGGAAGCAAGAGACCCAGTACTTC
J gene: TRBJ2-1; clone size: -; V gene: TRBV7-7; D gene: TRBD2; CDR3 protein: CASSHGGGREQFF; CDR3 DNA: TGTGCCAGCAGCCACGGGGGGGGCAGGGAGCAGTTCTTC
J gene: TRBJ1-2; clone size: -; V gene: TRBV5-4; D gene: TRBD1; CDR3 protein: CASSSLAGTGDRGYTF; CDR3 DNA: TGTGCCAGCAGCTCACTCGCCGGGACAGGGGATCGTGGCTACACCTTC
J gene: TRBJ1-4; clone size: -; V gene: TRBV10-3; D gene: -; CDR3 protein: CAISRQAPGEKLFF; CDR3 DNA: TGTGCCATCAGTAGACAGGCACCCGGTGAAAAACTGTTTTTT
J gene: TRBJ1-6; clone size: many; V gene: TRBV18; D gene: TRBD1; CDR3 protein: CASSQQQGAGNSPLHF; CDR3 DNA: TGTGCCAGCTCTCAACAACAGGGGGCGGGTAATTCACCCCTCCACTTT
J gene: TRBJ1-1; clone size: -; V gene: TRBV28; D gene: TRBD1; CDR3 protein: CASSSGGQGGTEAFF; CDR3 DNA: TGTGCCAGCAGTTCCGGGGGACAGGGGGGCACTGAAGCTTTCTTT
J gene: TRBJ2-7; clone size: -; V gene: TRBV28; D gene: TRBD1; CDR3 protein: CASSPQGDSYEQYF; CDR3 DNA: TGTGCCAGCAGTCCCCAGGGGGACTCCTACGAGCAGTACTTC
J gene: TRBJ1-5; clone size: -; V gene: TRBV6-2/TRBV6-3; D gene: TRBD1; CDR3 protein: CASSRMDRGVYQPQHF; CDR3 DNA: TGTGCCAGCAGTCGAATGGACAGGGGGGTCTATCAGCCCCAGCATTTT
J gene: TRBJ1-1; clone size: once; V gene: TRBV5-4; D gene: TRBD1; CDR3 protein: CASSLATGKNTEAFF; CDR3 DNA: TGTGCCAGCAGCTTGGCGACAGGGAAGAACACTGAAGCTTTCTTT
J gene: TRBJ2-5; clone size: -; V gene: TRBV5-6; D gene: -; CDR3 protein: CASSGPNGETQYF; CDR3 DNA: TGTGCCAGCAGCGGCCCGAACGGGGAGACCCAGTACTTC
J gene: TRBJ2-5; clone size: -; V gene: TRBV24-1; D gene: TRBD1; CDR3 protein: CATSGPGQGWSETQYF; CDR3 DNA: TGTGCCACCAGTGGTCCGGGACAGGGATGGTCAGAGACCCAGTACTTC
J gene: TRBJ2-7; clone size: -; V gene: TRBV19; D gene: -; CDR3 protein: CASSRTPYYEQYF; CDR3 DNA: TGTGCCAGTAGTAGGACACCTTACTACGAGCAGTACTTC
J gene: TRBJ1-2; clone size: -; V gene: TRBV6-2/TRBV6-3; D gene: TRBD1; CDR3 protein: CASSIGQGHTF; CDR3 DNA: TGTGCCAGCAGCATCGGACAGGGTCACACCTTC
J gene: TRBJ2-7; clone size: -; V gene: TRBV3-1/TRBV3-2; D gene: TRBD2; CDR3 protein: CASSQDGTSGAYEQYF; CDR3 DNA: TGTGCCAGCAGCCAAGACGGGACTAGCGGGGCCTACGAGCAGTACTTC
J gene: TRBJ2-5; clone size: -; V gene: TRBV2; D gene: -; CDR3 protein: CASSEAREETQYF; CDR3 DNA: TGTGCCAGCAGTGAGGCCAGGGAAGAGACCCAGTACTTC
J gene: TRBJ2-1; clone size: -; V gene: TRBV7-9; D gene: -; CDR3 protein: CASSFTSLTYNEQFF; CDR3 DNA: TGTGCCAGCAGCTTTACTAGTTTGACCTACAATGAGCAGTTCTTC
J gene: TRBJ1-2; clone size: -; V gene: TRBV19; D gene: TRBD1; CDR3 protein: CASTPQGGWVYGYTF; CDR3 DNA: TGTGCCAGTACCCCTCAGGGGGGATGGGTCTATGGCTACACCTTC
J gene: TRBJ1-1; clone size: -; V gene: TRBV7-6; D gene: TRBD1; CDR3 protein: CASSTETGQMNTEAFF; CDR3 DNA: TGTGCCAGCAGTACGGAGACGGGACAGATGAACACTGAAGCTTTCTTT
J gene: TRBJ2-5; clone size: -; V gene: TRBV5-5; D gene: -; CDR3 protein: CASSLILVGLGISTQYF; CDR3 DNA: TGTGCCAGCAGCTTGATCTTAGTGGGCCTCGGGATCTCGACCCAGTACTTC
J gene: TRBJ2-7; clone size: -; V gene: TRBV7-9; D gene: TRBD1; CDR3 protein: CASSLSGTDYEQYF; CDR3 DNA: TGTGCCAGCAGCTTATCCGGGACAGATTACGAGCAGTACTTC
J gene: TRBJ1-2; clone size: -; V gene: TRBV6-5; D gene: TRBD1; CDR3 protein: CASRRDRGSNYGYTF; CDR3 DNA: TGTGCCAGCAGACGGGACAGGGGCTCTAACTATGGCTACACCTTC
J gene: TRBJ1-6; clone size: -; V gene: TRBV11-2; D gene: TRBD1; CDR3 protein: CASSSAGQGGSPLHF; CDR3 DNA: TGTGCCAGCAGCTCCGCAGGACAGGGTGGGTCACCCCTCCACTTT
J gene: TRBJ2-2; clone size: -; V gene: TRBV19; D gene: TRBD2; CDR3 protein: CATREASGRAGELFF; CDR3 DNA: TGTGCCACCCGAGAGGCTAGCGGGAGGGCCGGGGAGCTGTTTTTT
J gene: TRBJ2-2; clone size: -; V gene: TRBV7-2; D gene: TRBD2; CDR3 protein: CASSPLAPTNTGELFF; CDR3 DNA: TGTGCCAGCAGCCCACTAGCGCCTACGAACACCGGGGAGCTGTTTTTT
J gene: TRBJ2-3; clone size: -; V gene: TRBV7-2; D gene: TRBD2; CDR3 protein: CASSLTSGSTDTQYF; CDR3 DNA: TGTGCCAGCAGCTTAACTAGCGGGAGCACAGATACGCAGTATTTT
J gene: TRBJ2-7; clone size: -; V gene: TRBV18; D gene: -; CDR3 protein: CASSPFPSYEQYF; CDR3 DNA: TGTGCCAGCTCACCGTTCCCTTCCTACGAGCAGTACTTC
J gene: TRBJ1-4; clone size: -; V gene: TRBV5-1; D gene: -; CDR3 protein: CASSKQGSLGEKLFF; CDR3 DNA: TGCGCCAGCAGCAAACAGGGAAGCTTGGGAGAAAAACTGTTTTTT
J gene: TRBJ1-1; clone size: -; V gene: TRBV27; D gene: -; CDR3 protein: CASKVAGRNTEAFF; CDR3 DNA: TGTGCCAGCAAGGTCGCAGGTCGAAACACTGAAGCTTTCTTT
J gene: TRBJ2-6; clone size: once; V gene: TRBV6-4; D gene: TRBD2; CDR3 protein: CASSASAGRPSGANVLTF; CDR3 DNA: TGTGCCAGCAGTGCCTCAGCGGGACGGCCCTCTGGGGCCAACGTCCTGACTTTC
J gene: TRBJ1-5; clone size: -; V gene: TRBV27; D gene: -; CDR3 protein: CASKPGGFSNQPQHF; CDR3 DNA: TGTGCCAGCAAACCGGGGGGATTCAGCAATCAGCCCCAGCATTTT
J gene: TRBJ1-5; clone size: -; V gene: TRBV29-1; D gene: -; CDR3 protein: CSVGPGGRNQPQHF; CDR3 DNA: TGCAGCGTGGGGCCGGGAGGGCGCAATCAGCCCCAGCATTTT
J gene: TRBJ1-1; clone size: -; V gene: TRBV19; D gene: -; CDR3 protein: CASSVGALMNTEAFF; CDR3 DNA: TGTGCCAGTAGTGTGGGAGCCTTAATGAACACTGAAGCTTTCTTT
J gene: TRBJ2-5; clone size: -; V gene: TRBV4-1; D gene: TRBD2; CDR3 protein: CASSQMGLVKETQYF; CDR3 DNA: TGCGCCAGCAGCCAGATGGGACTAGTTAAGGAGACCCAGTACTTC